The 16 T cell receptor beta chains below all came from one sample that was sequenced in a study of vaccination and CD4 T cells after COVID-19. The treatment: roughly nine-day PBMC culture with coronavirus spike peptide pools or control peptides (ViraFEST assay). CD4+ T lymphocytes from the unexposed donor were collected before the COVID-19 pandemic (2011-2018). The Oncomine TCR Beta short-read assay was what sequenced the DNA obtained from cultured CD4+ T cells. MiXCR, applied by TCRdb to the PCR reads, yields one record per CDR3 protein. This sample has 5,000 to 8,000 distinct CDR3 sequences, with roughly 50% found just once. The antigens of these receptors remain unknown. Material: CD4+ T cells from blood, cultured in vitro. The receptor source for this set is a human donor in good health.

The chain joins TRBV28 to TRBJ2-5; tentative D call: TRBD1 (6 bases). CDR1 is MDHEN and CDR2 is SYDVKM in the germline V gene. The CDR3 runs to 14 residues. The V end lost 5 bases, the J end lost 1 base, and 11 bases lay between the germline ends. The CDR3 region is CASSEDRFQETQYF. The CDR3 bases are TGTGCCAGCAGTGAGGACAGATTCCAAGAGACCCAGTACTTC.

This clonotype appeared a few times. This chain joins TRBV20-1 and TRBJ1-1; D unresolved. CDR3 size: 11 residues. V was trimmed by 1 base and J by 7 bases, leaving 7 bases between them. Germline assignment: CDR1 DFQATT and CDR2 SNEGSKA (reference sequence). The CDR3 region has the DNA TGCAGTGCTAGAGGTCAGGTTGAAGCTTTCTTT. It codes for CSARGQVEAFF.

The V gene is TRBV19, the J gene TRBJ2-3; 7 bases line up with TRBD2. V gave up 1 base and J gave up 0 bases; unmatched junction bases: 1. Looked up from germline, CDR1 is LNHDA and CDR2 is SQIVND (reference sequence). The CDR3 covers 15 residues. CDR3 nucleotide sequence: TGTGCCAGTAGTATAGGGGAGGGGAGCACAGATACGCAGTATTTT. As protein: CASSIGEGSTDTQYF.

This clonotype came up a few times. The rearrangement links TRBV7-2 to TRBJ2-5, with a tentative D call TRBD1 (5 bases). Germline loops: CDR1 SGHTA, CDR2 FQGNSA. Trimming stripped 5 bases from V and 5 bases from J, with 9 bases between. The CDR3 runs 12 residues. The CDR3 coding sequence is TGTGCCAGCAGCCGGACATCTGAGACCCAGTACTTC. This sequence encodes CASSRTSETQYF. Full variable domain (rest looked up from reference TRBV7-2 and TRBJ2-5): GAGVSQSPSNKVTEKGKDVELRCDPISGHTALYWYRQSLGQGLEFLIYFQGNSAPDKSGLPSDRFSAERTGGSVSTLTIQRTQQEDSAVYLCASSRTSETQYFGPGTRLLVL.

This clonotype was counted a few times. V is TRBV6-2 or TRBV6-3 and J is TRBJ2-3; 9 bases agree with TRBD2. V dropped 8 bases and J dropped 4; count of bases not matched to a gene: 7. The CDR3 runs 14 residues. The germline CDR1 and CDR2 sequences are MNHEY and SVGEGT. CDR3 in amino acids: CASEIGGGADTQYF. DNA for the CDR3: TGTGCCAGCGAAATCGGCGGGGGGGCAGATACGCAGTATTTT.

This clonotype turned up a few times. The chain combines TRBV6-1 with TRBJ1-5; 8 nucleotides align to TRBD1. Germline lookup yields CDR1 MNHNS and CDR2 SASEGT. Trimming cost V 6 bases and J 2 bases; bases outside gene matches: 9. The CDR3 totals 16 residues. In DNA form, the CDR3 reads TGTGCCAGCAGGCTACAGGGGGGAACCGGCAATCAGCCCCAGCATTTT. The encoded protein is CASRLQGGTGNQPQHF.

The CDR3 region has the DNA TGTGCCAGCAGCCCCAGGACAGGTGGGGGCTACACCTTC. It encodes CASSPRTGGGYTF. The chain carries TRBV11-2 and TRBJ1-2; 7 nucleotides match TRBD1. Germline CDR1 and CDR2: SGHAT and FQNNGV. The CDR3 length is 13 residues. The V gene end was trimmed by 5 bases and the J gene end by 8 bases; junction bases not matched to a gene: 8.

The chain combines TRBV30 with TRBJ1-1, with unresolved D. The CDR3 has 14 amino acids. V was pared by 3 bases and J by 0 bases, with 11 bases between. CDR1 is GTSNPN and CDR2 is SVGIG in the germline V gene (reference sequence). CDR3 residues: CAWSSGSLNTEAFF. DNA for the CDR3: TGTGCCTGGAGCTCTGGCAGTTTGAACACTGAAGCTTTCTTT.

V usage is TRBV6-1 and J usage is TRBJ1-3; 9 nucleotides agree with TRBD1. V trimming: 6 bases; J trimming: 1 base; junction bases outside the gene matches: 10. CDR3 size: 17 residues. CDR1 is MNHNS, CDR2 SASEGT, per germline. CDR3 amino acids: CASSAPGQGVSGNTIYF. The CDR3 DNA reads as TGTGCCAGCAGCGCACCGGGACAGGGCGTTTCTGGAAACACCATATATTTT.

The chain employs TRBV20-1 and TRBJ2-2; D is perhaps TRBD2 (6 bases). CDR3 length: 17 amino acids. With 0 bases removed from V and 1 base from J, the gap between germline ends came to 15 bases. Germline CDR1 DFQATT, CDR2 SNEGSKA (reference sequence). CDR3 nucleotide sequence: TGCAGTGCTAGAGATCGTCGAGCGGGCCAGAACACCGGGGAGCTGTTTTTT. As protein: CSARDRRAGQNTGELFF.

V gene TRBV18 combines with J gene TRBJ1-2; 7 bases map to TRBD1. This CDR3 spans 13 amino acids. Germline-derived CDR1 and CDR2 are KGHSH and LQKENI. Trimming removed 3 bases from V and 4 bases from J; junction bases left unmatched: 2. DNA of the CDR3: TGTGCCAGCTCACCGGACAGGATCTATGGCTACACCTTC. Protein sequence: CASSPDRIYGYTF.

The chain links TRBV19 to TRBJ1-5, with 9 bases matching TRBD1. J was trimmed by 3 bases and V by 7 bases; bases with no gene match: 13. This CDR3 has 17 residues. Germline CDR1 reads LNHDA; CDR2 reads SQIVND (reference sequence). The CDR3: CASKFNTGGISNQPQHF. CDR3 sequence (DNA): TGTGCCAGTAAGTTCAATACAGGGGGCATATCCAATCAGCCCCAGCATTTT.

In DNA, the CDR3 is TGTGCCAGCAGTGGGACAGGCCCCCACGAGCAGTACTTC. Amino acids: CASSGTGPHEQYF. The chain carries TRBV6-1 and TRBJ2-7; 7 positions match TRBD1. Trimming at V came to 4 bases and at J to 5 bases, leaving 5 bases not matched to a gene. The CDR3 loop spans 13 amino acids. Germline lookup yields CDR1 MNHNS and CDR2 SASEGT.

This chain joins TRBV27 and TRBJ2-5; 8 bases align to TRBD2. CDR1 and CDR2 from the germline V gene are MNHEY and SMNVEV (reference sequence). After removal of 2 bases from V and 5 bases from J, the junction contained 7 bases not matched to a gene. The CDR3 length is 15 residues. The CDR3 here is CASSLAGGDWETQYF. For the CDR3, the DNA is TGTGCCAGCAGTTTAGCGGGGGGCGATTGGGAGACCCAGTACTTC.

The rearrangement links TRBV20-1 to TRBJ1-6, with D tentatively TRBD1 (5 bases). The CDR3 totals 18 residues. Germline CDR1 is DFQATT and CDR2 is SNEGSKA (reference sequence). Trimming left V 2 bases short and J 6 bases short, with 23 bases between. CDR3 in amino acids: CSARNIRRDRRFNSPLHF. The CDR3 DNA reads TGCAGTGCTAGAAACATTCGCCGGGACCGAAGGTTTAATTCACCCCTCCACTTT.

The gene calls are TRBV27 and TRBJ2-5, with a possible D match to TRBD1 (6 bases). Germline CDR1 reads MNHEY; CDR2 reads SMNVEV (reference sequence). The CDR3 sequence is 16 residues long. The V end lost 5 bases, the J end lost 5 bases, and 21 bases lay between the germline ends. The CDR3 DNA follows: TGTGCCAGCAGTGCTCCGAAGTCCAGGGGTCAGGAGACCCAGTACTTC. Encoded protein: CASSAPKSRGQETQYF.